Described below is a single TCR beta chain sequence and its context. Preparation of the TCRbeta library used unique molecular identifiers. One entry per CDR3 protein, called by TCRdb with MiXCR from the PCR reads. Here the sample spans about 420,000 distinct CDR3 sequences, around 15% being singletons. The data originate from a study of T-cell reconstitution after alpha-beta-depleted transplantation in children. The sample was PBMCs, mostly from graft donor cells, taken 360 days after TCRalphabeta/CD19-depleted stem cell transplant. This clonotype was obtained from a boy younger than two who had a stem cell transplant for Wiskott-Aldrich syndrome, so the T cells may come from the graft donor.

CDR3 region: CASSFGPPGGRYEQYF. The DNA of the CDR3 is TGTGCCAGCAGTTTCGGCCCCCCAGGGGGCAGGTACGAGCAGTACTTC. The chain joins TRBV27 to TRBJ2-7, with 8 bases matching TRBD1. Per germline, CDR1 MNHEY and CDR2 SMNVEV (reference sequence). The CDR3 contains 16 residues. With 3 bases clipped from V and 4 bases from J, the junction kept 11 bases outside the gene matches.